Presented here are 31 T cell receptor beta chains from one specimen sequenced in a study of T cell responses to AZD1222 COVID-19 vaccine. Assay: immunoSEQ multiplex PCR; the TCRdb copy retains only in-frame clones and omits some. The repertoire holds roughly 150,000 clones, with 87% as singletons. The material sequenced was peripheral blood, taken 28 days after the second AZD1222 dose. Receptor source: an adult who received the AZD1222 COVID-19 vaccine.

The V call is TRBV9, the J call TRBJ2-1; possible D gene TRBD2, 6 bases. Germline values: CDR1 SGDLS, CDR2 YYNGEE. This CDR3 comprises 15 residues. V dropped 6 bases and J dropped 0 bases, with 13 bases sitting between them. The CDR3: CASTPDGSSYNEQFF. CDR3 DNA: TGTGCCAGCACCCCGGACGGGAGCTCCTACAATGAGCAGTTCTTC.

CDR3 sequence reads: CASSTPKAGTDTQYF. The CDR3 DNA follows: TGTGCCAGTAGTACCCCCAAAGCGGGCACAGATACGCAGTATTTT. V is TRBV19 and J is TRBJ2-3, with TRBD2 as a possible D gene (5 bases). The CDR3 sequence is 15 residues long. The germline V gene has CDR1 LNHDA and CDR2 SQIVND (reference sequence). V was clipped by 4 bases and J by 1 base, with 12 bases between them.

The chain links TRBV10-3 to TRBJ2-3; tentatively, D is TRBD2 (5 bases). In germline, CDR1 is ENHRY, CDR2 SYGVKD. The ends were cut back, 0 bases at V and 6 bases at J, with 13 bases in the middle. The CDR3 spans 15 residues. In DNA form, the CDR3 reads TGTGCCATCAGTGAGTCGATTAGCGAGCTGGATACGCAGTATTTT. Translating gives CAISESISELDTQYF.

The genes are TRBV11-2 and TRBJ1-5; D may be TRBD1 (6 bases). CDR3 size: 14 residues. Trimming removed 4 bases from V and 3 bases from J, with 10 bases in between. CDR1 is SGHAT, CDR2 FQNNGV, per germline. CDR3 protein: CASSYREHNQPQHF. DNA of the CDR3: TGTGCCAGCAGCTACAGGGAACACAATCAGCCCCAGCATTTT.

This sequence joins TRBV6-6 and TRBJ2-5, with D hard to call. Germline V gene lookup returns CDR1 MNHNY and CDR2 SVGAGI (reference sequence). V was trimmed by 6 bases and J by 4 bases, leaving 3 bases between them. CDR3 length equals 10 residues. In DNA, the CDR3 is TGTGCCAGCAGGGGAGAGACCCAGTACTTC. It translates to CASRGETQYF.

This chain links TRBV19 with TRBJ1-6; 9 nucleotides agree with TRBD1. V lost 3 bases and J lost 7; bases outside the gene matches: 4. The CDR3 is 15 amino acids. Germline lookup yields CDR1 LNHDA and CDR2 SQIVND (reference sequence). Here the CDR3 DNA reads TGTGCCAGTAGTATGGGGGACAGGGTAAATTCACCCCTCCACTTT. Translation: CASSMGDRVNSPLHF.

The chain links TRBV12-5 to TRBJ2-7; no definite D call. Germline CDR1 is LGHNT and CDR2 is FRNRAP. The CDR3 spans 16 residues. The V end lost 0 bases, the J end lost 4 bases, and 16 bases lay between the germline ends. CDR3 DNA sequence: TGTGCTAGTGGTTTGGTCCCCGGGCTTAAGACTTACGAGCAGTACTTC. Amino acids: CASGLVPGLKTYEQYF.

The chain is built from TRBV12-5 and TRBJ2-7, with D unclear. The CDR3 has 12 amino acids. The V gene's germline CDR1 is LGHNT and CDR2 FRNRAP. V was shortened by 2 bases and J by 4 bases, with 6 bases between the two germline ends. The CDR3 protein is CASGLIPYEQYF. CDR3 sequence (DNA): TGTGCTAGTGGTTTGATCCCATACGAGCAGTACTTC.

This clone has only one observation. The chain uses TRBV4-2 and TRBJ1-6; 7 bases fit TRBD1. J lost 0 bases, V lost 4 bases, and 18 bases had no gene match. The CDR3 contains 21 residues. The V gene's germline CDR1 is LGHNA and CDR2 YNFKEQ. DNA for the CDR3: TGTGCCAGCAGCCCGAGGGGGCTGAAGTTCCCCGACCACTCCTATAATTCACCCCTCCACTTT. Protein product: CASSPRGLKFPDHSYNSPLHF.

The chain recombines TRBV6-6 with TRBJ1-1; no clear D. This CDR3 spans 15 amino acids. Germline CDR1 reads MNHNY; CDR2 reads SVGAGI (reference sequence). V was cut by 0 bases and J by 4 bases, with 12 bases left in between. This CDR3 is CASSYSGQGLTEAFF. DNA of the CDR3: TGTGCCAGCAGTTACTCCGGCCAAGGGCTCACTGAAGCTTTCTTT.

The chain links TRBV7-6 to TRBJ1-3, with D unresolved. With 2 bases removed from V and 1 base from J, the gap between germline ends came to 0 bases. The CDR3 is made up of 12 amino acids. Germline V gene sequence: CDR1 SGHVS, CDR2 FNYEAQ. CDR3 region: CASSLSGNTIYF. For the CDR3, the DNA is TGTGCCAGCAGCTTATCTGGAAACACCATATATTTT.

The chain joins TRBV29-1 to TRBJ1-4; D unresolved. Trimming took off 4 bases at V and 4 bases at J, with 10 bases between the two ends. The CDR3 extends over 13 amino acids. Germline CDR1 reads SQVTM; CDR2 reads ANQGSEA. Here the CDR3 DNA reads TGCAGCGTTGGTCCCAGGCTTAATGAAAAACTGTTTTTT. Amino acid sequence: CSVGPRLNEKLFF.

This clone showed up just once. The rearrangement links TRBV19 to TRBJ1-1; D gene uncertain. Germline loops: CDR1 LNHDA, CDR2 SQIVND (reference sequence). Trimming removed 6 bases from V and 4 bases from J, with 12 bases in between. The CDR3 totals 13 residues. CDR3 nucleotide sequence: TGTGCCAGTAGACCTCGGGCGGGCACTGAAGCTTTCTTT. It specifies CASRPRAGTEAFF.

The rearrangement links TRBV10-2 to TRBJ1-3; D might be TRBD1 (5 bases). The CDR3 sequence is 11 residues long. Germline V lookup: CDR1 WSHSY, CDR2 SAAADI. V lost 7 bases, J lost 10 bases, and 11 bases lay in between. CDR3 sequence reads: CASNLGGTIYF. The CDR3 nucleotides are TGCGCCAGCAATCTCGGGGGGACCATATATTTT.

The J gene is TRBJ1-5, the V gene TRBV6-4; D is ambiguous. The V and J ends lost 2 bases and 3 bases respectively, with 23 bases between them. This CDR3 has 19 amino acids. Germline V gene sequence: CDR1 MRHNA, CDR2 SNTAGT. DNA of the CDR3: TGTGCCAGCAGTGACGAAATGACAAGGGAATATACCAACAATCAGCCCCAGCATTTT. This codes for CASSDEMTREYTNNQPQHF.

This clone was seen once. This sequence joins TRBV18 and TRBJ1-2, with D possibly matching TRBD1 (5 bases). The CDR3 contains 15 residues. The V and J ends lost 0 bases and 5 bases respectively, with 13 bases between them. The germline V gene has CDR1 KGHSH and CDR2 LQKENI. CDR3 in DNA: TGTGCCAGCTCACCACCTATCAGGGAGCGGTATGGCTACACCTTC. Translated, it gives CASSPPIRERYGYTF.

The V gene is TRBV21-1, the J gene TRBJ1-1; TRBD1, the table's D call, was not compared with the DNA. TRBV21-1 is marked as a pseudogene. The CDR3 runs to 15 residues. The CDR3 sequence is CASSPQGQGITEAFF. Here the CDR3 DNA reads TGTGCCAGCAGCCCTCAAGGACAGGGGATCACTGAAGCTTTCTTT.

Comment on this clone: The same CDR3 is also encoded by other DNA sequences in this sample. The chain has TRBV5-5 and TRBJ2-7; D gene unclear. There are 13 residues in the CDR3. Trimming removed 0 bases from V and 0 bases from J, with 4 bases in between. Germline V CDR1 and CDR2: SGHKS, YYEKEE (reference sequence). DNA for the CDR3: TGTGCCAGCAGCTTGGCTTCCTCCTACGAGCAGTACTTC. The encoded protein is CASSLASSYEQYF.

The V gene is TRBV28, the J gene TRBJ1-1; a possible D gene is TRBD1 (5 bases). V was shortened by 3 bases and J by 0 bases, with 11 bases between the two germline ends. The CDR3 has 15 amino acids. Germline V lookup: CDR1 MDHEN, CDR2 SYDVKM. Here the CDR3 DNA reads TGTGCCAGCAGTTTGGTGGGACCCCTGAACACTGAAGCTTTCTTT. It codes for CASSLVGPLNTEAFF.

Turning to this clone: Within the sample, other DNA sequences also encode this same CDR3. The rearrangement uses TRBV6-2 or TRBV6-3 and TRBJ1-2; 8 nucleotides match TRBD1. The CDR3 totals 13 residues. Per germline, CDR1 MNHEY and CDR2 SVGEGT. V was pared by 0 bases and J by 8 bases, with 2 bases of the junction left unmatched. The CDR3 sequence: CASSYSDRGGYTF. In nucleotides, the CDR3 is TGTGCCAGCAGTTACTCCGACAGGGGAGGCTACACCTTC.

The rearrangement uses TRBV7-2 and TRBJ1-4, with 7 positions matching TRBD1. The CDR3 extends over 15 amino acids. V dropped 4 bases and J dropped 8; count of bases not matched to a gene: 10. Germline loops: CDR1 SGHTA, CDR2 FQGNSA. The CDR3 here is CASSSVGTVGEKLFF. The DNA for the CDR3 is TGTGCCAGCAGCTCAGTTGGGACAGTAGGGGAAAAACTGTTTTTT.

The chain joins TRBV7-2 to TRBJ2-3, with a tentative D call TRBD1 (5 bases). The CDR3 consists of 13 residues. CDR1 is SGHTA, CDR2 FQGNSA, per germline. V was shortened by 7 bases and J by 2 bases, with 10 bases between the two germline ends. The CDR3 region is CASTNRLTDTQYF. The DNA of the CDR3 is TGTGCCAGCACCAACAGGCTCACAGATACGCAGTATTTT.

The chain recombines TRBV5-1 with TRBJ1-3; D gene ambiguous. The V gene lost 0 bases and the J gene lost 4 bases, with 26 bases spanning the gap. The CDR3 spans 20 residues. Germline values: CDR1 SGHRS, CDR2 YFSETQ. As DNA, the CDR3 is TGCGCCAGCAGCTTGGATGCTCTCAGACAACCACCCTATCTAGGAAACACCATATATTTT. It translates to CASSLDALRQPPYLGNTIYF.

This chain links TRBV19 with TRBJ1-3, with D unresolved. The V end lost 5 bases, the J end lost 4 bases, and 6 bases lay between the germline ends. The CDR3 has 12 amino acids. CDR1 is LNHDA and CDR2 is SQIVND in the germline V gene (reference sequence). In DNA, the CDR3 is TGTGCCAGTAGTCGATCGGGAAACACCATATATTTT. This codes for CASSRSGNTIYF.

The V gene is TRBV19, the J gene TRBJ1-1; no clear D gene. The CDR3 is made up of 14 amino acids. V lost 4 bases, J lost 1 base, and 10 bases lay in between. CDR1 and CDR2 from the germline V gene are LNHDA and SQIVND (reference sequence). This CDR3 is CASSTPWANTEAFF. CDR3 nucleotide sequence: TGTGCCAGTAGTACCCCGTGGGCGAACACTGAAGCTTTCTTT.

V gene TRBV5-1 combines with J gene TRBJ2-4, with D perhaps TRBD2 (6 bases). The CDR3 loop spans 14 amino acids. Germline CDR1 and CDR2: SGHRS and YFSETQ. The germline V and J ends were trimmed by 0 bases and 7 bases, with 11 bases remaining between them. CDR3 in DNA: TGCGCCAGCAGCTTGGAGGTCGGGGGTAACATTCAGTACTTC. Its translation: CASSLEVGGNIQYF.

The chain employs TRBV5-1 and TRBJ1-1; D is perhaps TRBD1 (5 bases). Germline CDR1 and CDR2: SGHRS and YFSETQ. Between the trimmed V and J ends, which lost 1 base and 7 bases, there was a span of 14 bases. The length of the CDR3 is 14 residues. Here the CDR3 reads CASSLRQGNNEAFF. DNA of the CDR3: TGCGCCAGCAGCTTGAGGCAGGGCAATAATGAAGCTTTCTTT. Drawing the rest from reference TRBV5-1 and TRBJ1-1, the complete variable domain is KAGVTQTPRYLIKTRGQQVTLSCSPISGHRSVSWYQQTPGQGLQFLFEYFSETQRNKGNFPGRFSGRQFSNSRSEMNVSTLELGDSALYLCASSLRQGNNEAFFGQGTRLTVV.

The chain joins TRBV4-3 to TRBJ1-6; D is unresolved. V was shortened by 0 bases and J by 5 bases, with 5 bases between the two germline ends. The length of the CDR3 is 14 residues. CDR1 LGHNA and CDR2 YSLEER come from the germline V gene. CDR3: CASSQESHNSPLHF. In DNA, the CDR3 is TGCGCCAGCAGCCAAGAGAGCCATAATTCACCCCTCCACTTT.

The chain uses TRBV7-6 and TRBJ2-3; 9 bases line up with TRBD2. Germline V gene lookup returns CDR1 SGHVS and CDR2 FNYEAQ. CDR3 length: 15 residues. Germline trimming cut 5 bases from V and 4 bases from J; bases unmatched to any gene: 7. The CDR3, as DNA: TGTGCCAGCAGCCATAGCGGGGGTGATGCAGATACGCAGTATTTT. It encodes CASSHSGGDADTQYF.

This chain connects TRBV6-5 to TRBJ1-2; TRBD1 matches at 10 bases. This CDR3 contains 15 residues. Losses at the gene ends were 6 bases for V and 1 base for J; bases not matched to a gene: 5. CDR1 is MNHEY, CDR2 SVGAGI, per germline. Written as DNA, the CDR3 is TGTGCCAGCAGGGACAGGGGGGAATATAACTATGGCTACACCTTC. This translates into CASRDRGEYNYGYTF.

The rearrangement links TRBV27 to TRBJ1-5, with TRBD1 matching 9 bases. CDR1 is MNHEY, CDR2 SMNVEV, per germline (reference sequence). The CDR3 has 19 amino acids. The V gene end was trimmed by 4 bases and the J gene end by 7 bases; junction bases not matched to a gene: 20. The CDR3 is CASSSQIGFGQGSYQPQHF. DNA of the CDR3: TGTGCCAGCAGTTCCCAGATAGGGTTCGGACAGGGGAGTTACCAGCCCCAGCATTTT.